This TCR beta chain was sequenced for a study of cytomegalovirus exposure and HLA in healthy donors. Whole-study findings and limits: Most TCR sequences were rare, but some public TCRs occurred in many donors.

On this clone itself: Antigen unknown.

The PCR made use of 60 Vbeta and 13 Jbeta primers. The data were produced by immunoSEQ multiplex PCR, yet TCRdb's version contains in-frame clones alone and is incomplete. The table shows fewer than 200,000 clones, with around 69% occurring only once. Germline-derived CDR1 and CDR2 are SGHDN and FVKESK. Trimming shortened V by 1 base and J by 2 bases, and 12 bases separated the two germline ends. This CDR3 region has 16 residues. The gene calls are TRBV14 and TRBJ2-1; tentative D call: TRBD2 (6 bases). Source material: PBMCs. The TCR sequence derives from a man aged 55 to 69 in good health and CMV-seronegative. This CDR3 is CASSQVIGRAYNEQFF. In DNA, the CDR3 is TGTGCCAGCAGCCAAGTTATCGGGAGAGCCTACAATGAGCAGTTCTTC.